This T cell receptor (beta chain) derives from a study of blood T cell repertoires in COVID-19. Study context: Some COVID-19 samples were acute and others convalescent; all came from the United States, Italy and Spain. Sample material is recorded as cDNA or gDNA derived from T cells, B-cell-depleted T cells, or PBMCs.

Original processing methods: Reference gene primer amplification in the assay estimated nucleated cell counts. Sequenced by immunoSEQ multiplex PCR; TCRdb stores in-frame clones only, minus some. V and J calls and clone size are those listed in that table; D and trimming were worked out from the DNA. The sample has tens of thousands of clones; about 80% are singletons. The germline V gene has CDR1 KGHDR and CDR2 SFDVKD. The CDR3 totals 16 residues. The V end was cut by 3 bases, the J end by 1 base, with 14 bases between. This sequence joins TRBV24-1 and TRBJ2-5; no clear D. The sequence was collected from a man between 65 and 79 years old with acute or convalescent COVID-19. The specimen was peripheral blood. The CDR3 sequence is CATSDTLLAVQETQYF. The CDR3, as DNA: TGTGCCACCAGTGATACCCTCTTAGCCGTCCAAGAGACCCAGTACTTC.